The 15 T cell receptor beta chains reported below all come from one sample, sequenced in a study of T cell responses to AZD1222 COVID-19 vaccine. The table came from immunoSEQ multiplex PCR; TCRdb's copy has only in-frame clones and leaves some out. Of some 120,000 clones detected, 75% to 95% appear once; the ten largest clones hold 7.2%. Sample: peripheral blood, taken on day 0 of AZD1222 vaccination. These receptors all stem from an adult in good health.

Here the CDR3 reads CASSQDREGQPQHF. In DNA, the CDR3 is TGCGCCAGCAGCCAAGATCGCGAGGGTCAGCCCCAGCATTTT. The chain couples TRBV4-1 to TRBJ1-5; D gene ambiguous. This CDR3 spans 14 amino acids. The V gene lost 0 bases and the J gene lost 6 bases, with 9 bases spanning the gap. Germline CDR1 is MGHRA and CDR2 is YSYEKL.

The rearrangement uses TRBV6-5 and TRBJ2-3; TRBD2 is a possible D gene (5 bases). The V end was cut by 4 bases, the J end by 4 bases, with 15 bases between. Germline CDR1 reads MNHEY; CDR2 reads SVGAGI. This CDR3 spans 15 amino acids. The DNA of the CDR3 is TGTGCCAGCAGTTTTGGGGAAGGGAGCCCAGATACGCAGTATTTT. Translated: CASSFGEGSPDTQYF.

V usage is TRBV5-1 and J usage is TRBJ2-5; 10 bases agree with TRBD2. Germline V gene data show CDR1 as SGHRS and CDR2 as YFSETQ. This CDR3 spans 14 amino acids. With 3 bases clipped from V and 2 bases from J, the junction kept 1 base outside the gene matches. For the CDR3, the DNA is TGCGCCAGCAGCTCACTAGCGGGGCAAGAGACCCAGTACTTC. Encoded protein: CASSSLAGQETQYF.

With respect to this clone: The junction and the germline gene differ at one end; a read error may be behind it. As DNA, the CDR3 is TGTGCTAGCAGCCCGCTTGCGGCGGCGAACACCGGGGAGCTGTTTTTT. This sequence encodes CASSPLAAANTGELFF. The V and J genes are TRBV7-7 and TRBJ2-2; D is uncertain. From germline, CDR1 is SSHAT and CDR2 FNYEAQ (reference sequence). The CDR3 has 16 residues.

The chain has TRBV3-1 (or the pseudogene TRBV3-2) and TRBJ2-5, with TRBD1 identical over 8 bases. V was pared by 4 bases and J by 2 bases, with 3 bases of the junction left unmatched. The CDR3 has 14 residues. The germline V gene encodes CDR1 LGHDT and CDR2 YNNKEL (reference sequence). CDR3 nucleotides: TGTGCCAGCAGCCCCCGGGACAGGCAAGAGACCCAGTACTTC. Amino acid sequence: CASSPRDRQETQYF.

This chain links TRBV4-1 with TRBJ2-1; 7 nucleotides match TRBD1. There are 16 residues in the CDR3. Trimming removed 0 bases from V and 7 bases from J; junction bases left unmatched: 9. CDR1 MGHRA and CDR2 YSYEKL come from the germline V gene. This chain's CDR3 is CASSQEVARGPNEQFF. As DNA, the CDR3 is TGCGCCAGCAGCCAAGAGGTGGCGAGGGGGCCTAATGAGCAGTTCTTC.

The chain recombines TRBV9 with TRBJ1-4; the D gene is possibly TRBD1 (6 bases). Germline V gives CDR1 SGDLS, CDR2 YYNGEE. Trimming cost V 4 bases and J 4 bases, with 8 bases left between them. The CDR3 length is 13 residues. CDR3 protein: CASSSDSNEKLFF. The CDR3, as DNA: TGTGCCAGCAGCTCGGACAGTAATGAAAAACTGTTTTTT. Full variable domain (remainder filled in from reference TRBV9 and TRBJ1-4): DSGVTQTPKHLITATGQRVTLRCSPRSGDLSVYWYQQSLDQGLQFLIQYYNGEERAKGNILERFSAQQFPDLHSELNLSSLELGDSALYFCASSSDSNEKLFFGSGTQLSVL.

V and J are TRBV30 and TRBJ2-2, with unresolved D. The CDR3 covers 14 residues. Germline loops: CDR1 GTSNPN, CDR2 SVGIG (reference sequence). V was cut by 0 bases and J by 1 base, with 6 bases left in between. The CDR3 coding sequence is TGTGCCTGGAGTGTTGGCGTGAACACCGGGGAGCTGTTTTTT. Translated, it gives CAWSVGVNTGELFF.

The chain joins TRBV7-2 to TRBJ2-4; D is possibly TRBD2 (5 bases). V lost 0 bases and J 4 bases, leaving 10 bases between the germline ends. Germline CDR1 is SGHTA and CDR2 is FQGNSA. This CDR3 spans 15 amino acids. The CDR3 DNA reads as TGTGCCAGCAGCTTAGCTAGCGCACTTAAAAACATTCAGTACTTC. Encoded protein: CASSLASALKNIQYF.

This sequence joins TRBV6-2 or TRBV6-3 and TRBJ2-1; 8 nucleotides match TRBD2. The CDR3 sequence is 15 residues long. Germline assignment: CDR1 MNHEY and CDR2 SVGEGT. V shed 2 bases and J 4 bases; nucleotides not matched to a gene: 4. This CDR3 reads CASSYIAGIYNEQFF. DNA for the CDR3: TGTGCCAGCAGTTACATAGCGGGAATTTACAATGAGCAGTTCTTC.

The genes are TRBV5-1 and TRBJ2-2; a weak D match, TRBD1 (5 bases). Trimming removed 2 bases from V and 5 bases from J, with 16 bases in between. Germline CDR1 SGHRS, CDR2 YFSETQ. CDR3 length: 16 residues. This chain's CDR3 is CASSLRQSGKTGELFF. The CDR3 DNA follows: TGCGCCAGCAGCTTACGACAGTCAGGGAAGACCGGGGAGCTGTTTTTT.

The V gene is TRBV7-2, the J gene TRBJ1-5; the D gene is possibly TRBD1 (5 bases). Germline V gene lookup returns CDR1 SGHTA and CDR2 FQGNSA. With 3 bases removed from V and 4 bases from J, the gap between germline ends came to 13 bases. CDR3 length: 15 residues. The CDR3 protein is CASSFGGNSNQPQHF. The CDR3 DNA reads TGTGCCAGCAGCTTCGGGGGAAACTCGAATCAGCCCCAGCATTTT. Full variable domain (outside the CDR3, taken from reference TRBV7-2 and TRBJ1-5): GAGVSQSPSNKVTEKGKDVELRCDPISGHTALYWYRQSLGQGLEFLIYFQGNSAPDKSGLPSDRFSAERTGGSVSTLTIQRTQQEDSAVYLCASSFGGNSNQPQHFGDGTRLSIL.

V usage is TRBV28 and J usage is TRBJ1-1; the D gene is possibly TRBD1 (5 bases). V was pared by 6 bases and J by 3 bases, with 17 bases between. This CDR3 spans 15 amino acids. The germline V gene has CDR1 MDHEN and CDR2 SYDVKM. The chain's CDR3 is CASSLGPGRDTEAFF. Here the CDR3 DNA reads TGTGCCAGCAGCTTAGGCCCGGGCAGGGACACTGAAGCTTTCTTT.

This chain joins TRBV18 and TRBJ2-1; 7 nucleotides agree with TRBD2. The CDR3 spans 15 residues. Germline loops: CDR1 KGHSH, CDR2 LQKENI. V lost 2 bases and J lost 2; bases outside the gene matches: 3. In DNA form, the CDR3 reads TGTGCCAGCTCACCAACAGCGGGAACCTACAATGAGCAGTTCTTC. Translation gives CASSPTAGTYNEQFF.

CDR3 bases: TGTGCCACCAGTGACCGAGCTGTCACTGAAGCTTTCTTT. The encoded protein is CATSDRAVTEAFF. The genes are TRBV24-1 and TRBJ1-1; D ambiguous. V was shortened by 4 bases and J by 4 bases, with 9 bases between the two germline ends. The germline CDR1 and CDR2 sequences are KGHDR and SFDVKD. This CDR3 has 13 amino acids.